This entry concerns a single T cell receptor beta chain. No antigen is known for it. TCRdb keeps only in-frame clones here, not all; method: immunoSEQ multiplex PCR. The repertoire holds about 13,000 clones, with 70% to 90% as singletons. The data stem from a study of immune evolution from preneoplasia to lung adenocarcinoma. Study-wide findings and caveats: Normal lung had highest clonality; later lesions appeared denser, more diverse.

With 5 bases clipped from V and 7 bases from J, the junction kept 15 bases outside the gene matches. Germline assignment: CDR1 SGHRS and CDR2 YFSETQ. The CDR3 has 15 residues. The clonotype comes from an older person with lung adenocarcinoma. Sequenced: FFPE minimally invasive lung adenocarcinoma tissue. The chain carries TRBV5-1 and TRBJ2-7; 7 bases match TRBD1. CDR3 amino acids: CASRIEGAIGREQYF. The CDR3, as DNA: TGCGCCAGCAGGATTGAGGGGGCGATTGGTCGGGAGCAGTACTTC.